One T cell receptor (beta chain) is described in this entry. With 2 bases removed from V and 8 bases from J, the gap between germline ends came to 9 bases. CDR1 SNHLY and CDR2 FYNNEI come from the germline V gene. This CDR3 spans 12 amino acids. This entry is derived from a study of control samples from healthy donors and cancer patients. Generated by immunoSEQ multiplex PCR, the TCRdb table keeps only in-frame clones and is missing some. The sample carries approximately 170,000 clones, about 93% recorded once. The clonotype originates from a woman aged 60-70 years in good health. Input material: blood. The chain combines TRBV2 with TRBJ1-2; D is perhaps TRBD1 (5 bases). The CDR3 region is CASSETGDGYTF. In DNA, the CDR3 is TGTGCCAGCAGTGAAACGGGGGACGGCTACACCTTC. Filled out from reference TRBV2 and TRBJ1-2, the complete variable domain reads EPEVTQTPSHQVTQMGQEVILRCVPISNHLYFYWYRQILGQKVEFLVSFYNNEISEKSEIFDDQFSVERPDGSNFTLKIRSTKLEDSAMYFCASSETGDGYTFGSGTRLTVV.